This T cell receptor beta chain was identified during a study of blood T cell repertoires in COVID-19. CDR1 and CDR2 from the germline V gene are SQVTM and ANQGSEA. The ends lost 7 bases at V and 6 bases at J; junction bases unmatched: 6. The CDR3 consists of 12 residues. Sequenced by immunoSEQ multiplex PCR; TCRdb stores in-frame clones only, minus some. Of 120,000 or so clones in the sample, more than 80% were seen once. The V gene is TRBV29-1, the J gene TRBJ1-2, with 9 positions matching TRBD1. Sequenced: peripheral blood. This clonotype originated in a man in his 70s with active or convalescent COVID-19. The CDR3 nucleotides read TGCAGCGCCCCTGGGACAGGGAATGGCTACACCTTC. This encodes CSAPGTGNGYTF.